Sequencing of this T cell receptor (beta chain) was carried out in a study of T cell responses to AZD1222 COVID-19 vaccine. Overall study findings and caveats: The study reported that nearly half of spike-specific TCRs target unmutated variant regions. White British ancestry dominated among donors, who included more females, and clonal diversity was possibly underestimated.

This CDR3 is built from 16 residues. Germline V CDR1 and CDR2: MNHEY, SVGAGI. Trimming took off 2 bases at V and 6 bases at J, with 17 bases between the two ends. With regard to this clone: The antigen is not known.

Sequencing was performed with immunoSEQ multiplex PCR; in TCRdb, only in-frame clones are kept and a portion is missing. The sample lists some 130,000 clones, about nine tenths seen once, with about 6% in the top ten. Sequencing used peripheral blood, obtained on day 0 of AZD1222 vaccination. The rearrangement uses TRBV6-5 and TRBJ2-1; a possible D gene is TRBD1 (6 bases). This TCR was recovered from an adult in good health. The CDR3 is CASSYGFRDNPNEQFF. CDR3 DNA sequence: TGTGCCAGCAGTTACGGGTTCCGGGACAACCCCAATGAGCAGTTCTTC.